These 30 T cell receptor beta chains originate from one sample sequenced in a study of beta chain features in type 1 diabetes. Study results and caveats: Researchers report that Type 1 diabetes patients had moderately but significantly shorter TCRB CDR3s across all four CD4+ subsets.

No antigen is known for these receptors. All of the isolated RNA was reverse transcribed, so expressed TCRB transcripts were sequenced. TCRdb's copy holds only in-frame clones and misses some; the assay was immunoSEQ multiplex PCR. The data show 120,000 or so clones, roughly 17% seen once. Sequences were obtained from central memory CD4+ T cells from blood. These receptors were collected from a man between 18 and 29 years old with type 1 diabetes.

V gene TRBV7-2 combines with J gene TRBJ2-1, with D maybe TRBD2 (6 bases). With 5 bases removed from V and 8 bases from J, the gap between germline ends came to 10 bases. Germline V gives CDR1 SGHTA, CDR2 FQGNSA. The CDR3 length is 12 residues. CDR3 in amino acids: CASSPQRDEQFF. CDR3 nucleotides: TGTGCCAGCAGCCCACAGCGGGATGAGCAGTTCTTC.

V is TRBV9 and J is TRBJ1-6, with D perhaps matching TRBD1 (6 bases). The CDR3 contains 15 residues. The V gene lost 4 bases and the J gene lost 9 bases, with 17 bases spanning the gap. Germline V gene lookup returns CDR1 SGDLS and CDR2 YYNGEE. The CDR3 spells CASSPGPETGSPLHF. CDR3 sequence (DNA): TGTGCCAGCAGCCCTGGGCCCGAGACAGGTTCACCCCTCCACTTT. The full variable domain, in which reference TRBV9 and TRBJ1-6 provide the parts outside the CDR3, is DSGVTQTPKHLITATGQRVTLRCSPRSGDLSVYWYQQSLDQGLQFLIQYYNGEERAKGNILERFSAQQFPDLHSELNLSSLELGDSALYFCASSPGPETGSPLHFGNGTRLTVT.

V gene TRBV5-1 combines with J gene TRBJ1-1; D uncertain. This CDR3 is 14 amino acids long. Germline V gene sequence: CDR1 SGHRS, CDR2 YFSETQ. V lost 1 base to trimming and J lost 0 bases, with 7 bases between them. In nucleotides, the CDR3 is TGCGCCAGCAGCTTGTCGGGTATGAACACTGAAGCTTTCTTT. Encoded protein: CASSLSGMNTEAFF.

This clone was seen only a few times. The chain uses TRBV4-3 and TRBJ1-2, with D unresolved. The CDR3 covers 14 residues. V was cut by 0 bases and J by 2 bases, with 7 bases left in between. Germline CDR1 LGHNA, CDR2 YSLEER. The CDR3 sequence is CASSQEYRNYGYTF. As DNA, the CDR3 is TGCGCCAGCAGCCAAGAGTACAGAAACTATGGCTACACCTTC.

This clone was detected a few times. The chain uses TRBV7-6 and TRBJ2-1; the D is unclear. Trimming cost V 5 bases and J 7 bases, with 6 bases left between them. The CDR3 is made up of 11 amino acids. Germline CDR1 reads SGHVS; CDR2 reads FNYEAQ. The CDR3 DNA reads as TGTGCCAGCAGCGAACGAAATGAGCAGTTCTTC. It specifies CASSERNEQFF.

J is TRBJ2-3 and V is TRBV14, with a tentative D call TRBD2 (6 bases). Trimming cost V 2 bases and J 4 bases, with 10 bases left between them. The V gene's germline CDR1 is SGHDN and CDR2 FVKESK. This CDR3 is built from 14 residues. This CDR3 reads CASSQQLASDTQYF. The CDR3 nucleotides read TGTGCCAGCAGCCAACAGCTAGCGTCAGATACGCAGTATTTT.

The J gene is TRBJ2-5, the V gene TRBV5-1; TRBD1 agrees at 7 bases. The germline CDR1 and CDR2 sequences are SGHRS and YFSETQ. The V gene end was trimmed by 4 bases and the J gene end by 2 bases; junction bases not matched to a gene: 5. The CDR3 contains 14 residues. CDR3 DNA: TGCGCCAGCAGCCCGGGACAGCAACAAGAGACCCAGTACTTC. Protein sequence: CASSPGQQQETQYF.

This clone was seen a few times. The rearrangement joins TRBV29-1 to TRBJ2-5, with TRBD1 identical over 7 bases. This CDR3 spans 13 amino acids. Germline V gene sequence: CDR1 SQVTM, CDR2 ANQGSEA. The junction had 7 bases not matched to a gene; V was cut back by 5 bases and J by 4 bases. CDR3 DNA: TGCAGCGTTACCGGGGACAGAAGAGAGACCCAGTACTTC. Its protein product is CSVTGDRRETQYF.

Only a few counts were recorded for this clone. In DNA form, the CDR3 reads TGTGCCAGCAATCCTGGTGGTAACTATGGCTACACCTTC. Its translation: CASNPGGNYGYTF. This rearrangement joins TRBV6-5 to TRBJ1-2, with unresolved D. Trimming stripped 7 bases from V and 1 base from J, with 10 bases between. This CDR3 comprises 13 residues. Looked up from germline, CDR1 is MNHEY and CDR2 is SVGAGI.

This clone has a count of ten or more. The gene calls are TRBV14 and TRBJ1-3; unclear D gene. CDR3 length: 14 amino acids. Germline assignment: CDR1 SGHDN and CDR2 FVKESK. Trimming took off 5 bases at V and 3 bases at J, with 11 bases between the two ends. The CDR3 protein is CASSVVRDGNTIYF. CDR3 coding DNA: TGTGCCAGCAGCGTTGTCAGAGATGGAAACACCATATATTTT.

The table lists this clone with a few counts. The V call is TRBV30, the J call TRBJ2-5; maybe TRBD1 (5 bases). Germline CDR1 is GTSNPN and CDR2 is SVGIG (reference sequence). V was pared by 8 bases and J by 2 bases, with 15 bases between. The CDR3 totals 13 residues. The DNA for the CDR3 is TGTGCCCGCCGCGTAGGGGTACAAGAGACCCAGTACTTC. Protein sequence: CARRVGVQETQYF.

V gene TRBV9 combines with J gene TRBJ2-1, with TRBD1 matching over 10 bases. V lost 4 bases, J lost 4 bases, and 5 bases stayed unmatched. The CDR3 is made up of 15 amino acids. CDR1 is SGDLS and CDR2 is YYNGEE in the germline V gene. The CDR3 coding sequence is TGTGCCAGCAGCCTACGGACAGGGGGGTACAATGAGCAGTTCTTC. Its translation is CASSLRTGGYNEQFF.

This clone showed up just once. The CDR3 spells CASSLQWATSGGADTQYF. CDR3 nucleotides: TGTGCCAGCAGCTTACAATGGGCGACTAGCGGGGGGGCAGATACGCAGTATTTT. The genes are TRBV7-2 and TRBJ2-3; 14 bases are shared with TRBD2. The CDR3 has 18 residues. Germline V gene sequence: CDR1 SGHTA, CDR2 FQGNSA. J gave up 4 bases and V 2 bases, and 8 bases lay outside the gene matches.

The CDR3 spells CASSPRWTGTYEQYF. The CDR3 DNA follows: TGTGCCAGCAGCCCGAGATGGACAGGGACCTACGAGCAGTACTTC. V is TRBV7-2 and J is TRBJ2-7; 8 bases fit TRBD1. The length of the CDR3 is 15 residues. Looked up from germline, CDR1 is SGHTA and CDR2 is FQGNSA. Trimming at V came to 5 bases and at J to 2 bases, leaving 8 bases not matched to a gene.

CDR3 nucleotide sequence: TGTGCCAGCAGTTACACCGCGGCCTACGAGCAGTACTTC. Its translation is CASSYTAAYEQYF. The rearrangement links TRBV6-6 to TRBJ2-7; D gene ambiguous. CDR1 MNHNY and CDR2 SVGAGI come from the germline V gene (reference sequence). The CDR3 is made up of 13 amino acids. Trimming cost V 2 bases and J 2 bases, with 7 bases left between them.

This sequence joins TRBV30 and TRBJ1-1; no clear D gene. Germline CDR1 is GTSNPN and CDR2 is SVGIG (reference sequence). The CDR3 runs to 13 residues. Trimming stripped 4 bases from V and 3 bases from J, with 12 bases between. DNA for the CDR3: TGTGCCTGGAAATTGTTAAGTTACACTGAAGCTTTCTTT. It is translated as CAWKLLSYTEAFF.

The chain has TRBV30 and TRBJ1-5; D might be TRBD1 (6 bases). V was trimmed by 3 bases and J by 6 bases, leaving 12 bases between them. The CDR3 has 13 residues. CDR1 is GTSNPN and CDR2 is SVGIG in the germline V gene (reference sequence). CDR3 coding DNA: TGTGCCTGGAGAGAGGGGACATCTCAGCCCCAGCATTTT. Translated, it gives CAWREGTSQPQHF.

This clone occurred a few times. V usage is TRBV5-1 and J usage is TRBJ2-5, with unresolved D. The J call may be mistaken, given a closer DNA end match to TRBJ2-7. The CDR3 loop spans 14 amino acids. The V gene's germline CDR1 is SGHRS and CDR2 YFSETQ. CDR3 nucleotides: TGCGCCAGCAGCTTGGGCCAGCCAACCTACGAGCAGTACTTC. This translates into CASSLGQPTYEQYF.

This clone has more than one count but fewer than ten. The V and J genes are TRBV21-1 and TRBJ2-7; the table's D call of TRBD2 was not tested on the DNA. TRBV21-1 is termed a pseudogene. The CDR3 runs to 12 residues. Written as DNA, the CDR3 is TGTGCCAGCAGCAAAGACGGCTACGAGCAGTACTTC. This gives the protein CASSKDGYEQYF.

This clone was found a few times. This sequence joins TRBV9 and TRBJ2-5; D may be TRBD2 (5 bases). Between the trimmed V and J ends, which lost 0 bases and 5 bases, there was a span of 17 bases. Germline V lookup: CDR1 SGDLS, CDR2 YYNGEE. The CDR3 extends over 16 amino acids. The DNA of the CDR3 is TGTGCCAGCAGCGTAGGGAGGACCCCCGGGGAGGAGACCCAGTACTTC. Translated, it gives CASSVGRTPGEETQYF.

This clone was counted only a few times. J is TRBJ2-3 and V is TRBV4-3; D uncertain. The CDR3 length is 15 residues. Germline V gene lookup returns CDR1 LGHNA and CDR2 YSLEER. Trimming cost V 0 bases and J 6 bases, with 13 bases left between them. The CDR3 DNA follows: TGCGCCAGCAGCCAAGATGGAAGGCACGCGGATACGCAGTATTTT. This translates into CASSQDGRHADTQYF.

Comment on this clone: Without the conserved terminal phenylalanine or tryptophan, this CDR3 likely stems from a read error. The V and J genes are TRBV30 and TRBJ2-2; D gene uncertain. Germline assignment: CDR1 GTSNPN and CDR2 SVGIG (reference sequence). This CDR3 region has 13 residues. The ends were cut back, 5 bases at V and 6 bases at J, with 13 bases in the middle. The CDR3: CAWQSKRAGELFL. The CDR3 DNA is TGTGCCTGGCAATCTAAAAGGGCCGGGGAGCTGTTTCTT.

This chain links TRBV11-2 with TRBJ2-5; D may be TRBD1 (6 bases). The V gene lost 5 bases and the J gene lost 3 bases, with 16 bases spanning the gap. Germline V gene sequence: CDR1 SGHAT, CDR2 FQNNGV. This CDR3 spans 15 amino acids. CDR3: CASSPRGRGEETQYF. CDR3 DNA sequence: TGTGCCAGCAGCCCGAGGGGCAGGGGAGAAGAGACCCAGTACTTC.

This clone was recorded a few times. The chain couples TRBV20-1 to TRBJ2-2; D gene ambiguous. In germline, CDR1 is DFQATT, CDR2 SNEGSKA (reference sequence). This CDR3 has 10 amino acids. The V end was cut by 5 bases, the J end by 6 bases, with 4 bases between. This CDR3 reads CSARAGELFF. The CDR3 DNA sequence: TGCAGTGCTCGGGCCGGGGAGCTGTTTTTT.

The V and J genes are TRBV30 and TRBJ2-4; D possibly matches TRBD1 or TRBD2 (5 bases each). The CDR3 has 14 residues. Germline V CDR1 and CDR2: GTSNPN, SVGIG (reference sequence). Trimming removed 0 bases from V and 9 bases from J, with 15 bases in between. The CDR3 spells CAWSVKQEGPIQYF. CDR3 DNA: TGTGCCTGGAGTGTAAAGCAAGAGGGACCCATTCAGTACTTC.

As regards this clone: Other DNA sequences of this sample code for an identical CDR3. J is TRBJ2-7 and V is TRBV29-1; D possibly corresponds to TRBD2 (5 bases). The V and J ends lost 6 bases and 6 bases respectively, with 12 bases between them. Germline CDR1 reads SQVTM; CDR2 reads ANQGSEA. The CDR3 runs 11 residues. CDR3 sequence (DNA): TGCAGCGTGGAAAGGGCGGGCGAGCAGTACTTC. The encoded protein is CSVERAGEQYF.

This clone has a single count. This chain links TRBV18 with TRBJ2-5; D not certain. This CDR3 has 13 residues. Germline V gives CDR1 KGHSH, CDR2 LQKENI. Trimming left V 3 bases short and J 1 base short, with 6 bases between. The CDR3: CASSPNAQETQYF. CDR3 in DNA: TGTGCCAGCTCACCGAACGCCCAAGAGACCCAGTACTTC.

This clone was detected a few times. The chain carries TRBV18 and TRBJ2-5; D is ambiguous. V shed 1 base and J shed 4 bases, with 4 bases lying between them. The V gene's germline CDR1 is KGHSH and CDR2 LQKENI. The CDR3 is 12 amino acids. CDR3 in amino acids: CASSPLGETQYF. DNA of the CDR3: TGTGCCAGCTCACCACTGGGAGAGACCCAGTACTTC.

On this clone itself: A far larger clone is just one base off, so this is likely a read error. The rearrangement joins TRBV11-2 to TRBJ2-1; no clear D gene. The germline V and J ends were trimmed by 8 bases and 2 bases, with 13 bases remaining between them. Germline CDR1 reads SGHAT; CDR2 reads FQNNGV. The CDR3 runs 14 residues. In DNA, the CDR3 is TGTGCCAGCTCTGGCCGGGTCGCCTACAATGAGCAGTTCTTC. It yields the protein CASSGRVAYNEQFF.

This clone has more than one count but fewer than ten. The chain combines TRBV11-2 with TRBJ2-5; a weak D match, TRBD1 (5 bases). CDR1 is SGHAT and CDR2 is FQNNGV in the germline V gene. Trimming left V 4 bases short and J 5 bases short, with 11 bases between. CDR3 length: 13 residues. The CDR3 nucleotides are TGTGCCAGCAGCTCAGGGAATGAGGAGACCCAGTACTTC. Translation: CASSSGNEETQYF.